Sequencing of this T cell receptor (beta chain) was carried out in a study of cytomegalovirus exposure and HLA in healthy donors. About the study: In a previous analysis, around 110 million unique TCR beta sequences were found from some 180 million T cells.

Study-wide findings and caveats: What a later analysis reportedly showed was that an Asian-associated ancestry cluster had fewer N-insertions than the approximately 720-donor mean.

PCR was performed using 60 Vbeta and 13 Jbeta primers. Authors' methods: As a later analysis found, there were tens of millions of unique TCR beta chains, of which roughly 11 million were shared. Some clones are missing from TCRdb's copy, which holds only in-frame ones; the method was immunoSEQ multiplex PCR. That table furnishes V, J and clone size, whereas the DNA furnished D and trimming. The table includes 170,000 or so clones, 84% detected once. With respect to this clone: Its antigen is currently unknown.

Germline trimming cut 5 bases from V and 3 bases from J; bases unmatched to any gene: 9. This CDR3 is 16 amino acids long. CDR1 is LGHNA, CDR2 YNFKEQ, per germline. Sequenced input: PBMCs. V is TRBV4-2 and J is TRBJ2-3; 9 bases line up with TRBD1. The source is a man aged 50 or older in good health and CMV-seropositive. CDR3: CASSTRDRAGTDTQYF. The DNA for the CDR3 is TGTGCCAGCAGCACCCGGGACAGGGCTGGGACAGATACGCAGTATTTT.